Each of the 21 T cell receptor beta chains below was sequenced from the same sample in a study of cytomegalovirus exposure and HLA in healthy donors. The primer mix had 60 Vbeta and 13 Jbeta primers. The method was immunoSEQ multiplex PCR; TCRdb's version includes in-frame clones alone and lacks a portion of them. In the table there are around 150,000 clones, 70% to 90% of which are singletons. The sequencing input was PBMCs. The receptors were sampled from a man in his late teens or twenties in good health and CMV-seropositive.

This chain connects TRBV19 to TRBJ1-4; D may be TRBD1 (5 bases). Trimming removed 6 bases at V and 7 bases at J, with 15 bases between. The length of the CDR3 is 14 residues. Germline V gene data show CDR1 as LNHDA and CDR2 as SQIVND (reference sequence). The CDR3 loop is CASSRRGIGEKLFF. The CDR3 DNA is TGTGCCAGTAGCCGAAGGGGCATCGGTGAAAAACTGTTTTTT.

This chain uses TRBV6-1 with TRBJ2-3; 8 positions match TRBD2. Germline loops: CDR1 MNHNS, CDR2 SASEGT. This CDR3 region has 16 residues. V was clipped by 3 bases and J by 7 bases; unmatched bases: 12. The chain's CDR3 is CASSDTRRGGLNTQYF. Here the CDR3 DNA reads TGTGCCAGCAGTGATACCAGGCGCGGGGGGTTAAATACGCAGTATTTT.

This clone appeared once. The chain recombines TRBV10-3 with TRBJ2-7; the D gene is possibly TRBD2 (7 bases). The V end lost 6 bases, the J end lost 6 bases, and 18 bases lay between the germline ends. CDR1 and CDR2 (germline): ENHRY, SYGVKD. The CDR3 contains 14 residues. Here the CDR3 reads CAISVPRGAAEQYF. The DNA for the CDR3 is TGTGCCATCAGCGTCCCACGGGGGGCCGCCGAGCAGTACTTC.

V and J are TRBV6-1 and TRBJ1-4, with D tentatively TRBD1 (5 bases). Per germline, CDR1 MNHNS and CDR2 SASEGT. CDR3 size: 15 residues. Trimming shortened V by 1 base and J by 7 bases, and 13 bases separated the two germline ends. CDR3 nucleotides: TGTGCCAGCAGTGAAGGGGTTCTCGGGGGTGAAAAACTGTTTTTT. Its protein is CASSEGVLGGEKLFF.

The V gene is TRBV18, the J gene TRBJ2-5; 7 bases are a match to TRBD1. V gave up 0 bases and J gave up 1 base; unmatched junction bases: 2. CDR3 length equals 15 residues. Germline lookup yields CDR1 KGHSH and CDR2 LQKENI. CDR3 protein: CASSPPGTVQETQYF. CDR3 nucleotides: TGTGCCAGCTCACCACCGGGGACAGTCCAAGAGACCCAGTACTTC.

The CDR3, as DNA: TGTGCCAGCAGCTTTGACCACAGGATTGGCTACACCTTC. Translating gives CASSFDHRIGYTF. V gene TRBV7-8 combines with J gene TRBJ1-2; possible D gene TRBD1, 5 bases. The CDR3 consists of 13 residues. The germline V gene has CDR1 SGHVS and CDR2 FQNEAQ. V lost 3 bases and J lost 7, with 12 bases in between.

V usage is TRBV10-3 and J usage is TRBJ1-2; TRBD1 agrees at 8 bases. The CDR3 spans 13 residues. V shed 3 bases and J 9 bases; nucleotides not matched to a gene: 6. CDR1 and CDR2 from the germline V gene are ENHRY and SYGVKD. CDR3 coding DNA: TGTGCCATCAGTGATTACAGGGGGTTTAGCTACACCTTC. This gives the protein CAISDYRGFSYTF.

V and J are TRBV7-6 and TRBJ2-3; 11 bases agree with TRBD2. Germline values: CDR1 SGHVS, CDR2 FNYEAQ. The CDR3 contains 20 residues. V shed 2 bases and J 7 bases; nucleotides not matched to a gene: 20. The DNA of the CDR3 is TGTGCCAGCAGCTTACTGGGACAGGGTCTATTAGCGGGGGGGCCAAATACGCAGTATTTT. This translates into CASSLLGQGLLAGGPNTQYF. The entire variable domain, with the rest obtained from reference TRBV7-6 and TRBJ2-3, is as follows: GAGVSQSPRYKVTKRGQDVALRCDPISGHVSLYWYRQALGQGPEFLTYFNYEAQQDKSGLPNDRFSAERPEGSISTLTIQRTEQRDSAMYRCASSLLGQGLLAGGPNTQYFGPGTRLTVL.

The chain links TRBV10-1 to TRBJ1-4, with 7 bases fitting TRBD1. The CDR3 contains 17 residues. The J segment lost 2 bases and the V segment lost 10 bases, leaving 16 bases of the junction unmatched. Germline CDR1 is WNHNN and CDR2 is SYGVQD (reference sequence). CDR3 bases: TGCGCCAACCCGGGACAGCTTATTTACCCGACTAATGAAAAACTGTTTTTT. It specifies CANPGQLIYPTNEKLFF.

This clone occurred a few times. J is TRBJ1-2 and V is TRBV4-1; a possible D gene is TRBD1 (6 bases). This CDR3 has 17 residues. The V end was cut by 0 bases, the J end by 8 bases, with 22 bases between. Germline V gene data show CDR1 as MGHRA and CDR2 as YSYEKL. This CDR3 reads CASSQDLARGALLGYTF. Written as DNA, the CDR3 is TGCGCCAGCAGCCAAGATTTGGCGCGGGGGGCGCTCCTCGGCTACACCTTC.

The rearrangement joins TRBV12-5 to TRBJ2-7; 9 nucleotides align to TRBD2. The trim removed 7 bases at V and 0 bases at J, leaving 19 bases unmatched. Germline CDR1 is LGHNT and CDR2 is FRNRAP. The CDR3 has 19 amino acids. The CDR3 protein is CASALTGRGLAFLSYEQYF. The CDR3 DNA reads TGTGCTAGTGCCCTCACCGGCAGGGGACTAGCCTTTCTCTCCTACGAGCAGTACTTC.

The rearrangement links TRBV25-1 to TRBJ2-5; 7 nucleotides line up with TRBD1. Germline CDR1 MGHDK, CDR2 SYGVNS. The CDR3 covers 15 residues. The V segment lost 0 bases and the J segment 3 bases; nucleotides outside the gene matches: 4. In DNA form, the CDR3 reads TGTGCCAGCAGTGAATATAGGGGACAGAAAGAGACCCAGTACTTC. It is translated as CASSEYRGQKETQYF.

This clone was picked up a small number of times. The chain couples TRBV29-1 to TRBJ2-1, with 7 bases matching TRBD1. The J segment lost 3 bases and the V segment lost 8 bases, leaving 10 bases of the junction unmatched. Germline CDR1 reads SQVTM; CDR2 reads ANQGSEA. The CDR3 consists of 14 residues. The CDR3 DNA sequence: TGCAGCTCCACGGTGGGGACAGACTACAATGAGCAGTTCTTC. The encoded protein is CSSTVGTDYNEQFF.

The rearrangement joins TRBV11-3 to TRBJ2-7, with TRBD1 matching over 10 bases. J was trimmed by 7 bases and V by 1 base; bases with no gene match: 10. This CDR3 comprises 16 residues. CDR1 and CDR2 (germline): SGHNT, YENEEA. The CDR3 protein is CASSLATTGGSGEQYF. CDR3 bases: TGTGCCAGCAGCTTAGCCACGACAGGGGGCTCGGGGGAGCAGTACTTC.

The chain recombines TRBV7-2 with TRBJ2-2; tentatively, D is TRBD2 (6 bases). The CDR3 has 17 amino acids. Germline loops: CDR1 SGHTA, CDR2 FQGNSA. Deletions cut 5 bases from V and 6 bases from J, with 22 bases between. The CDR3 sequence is CASSPSLAGSSPGELFF. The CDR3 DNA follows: TGTGCCAGCAGCCCATCTCTGGCGGGGTCCTCCCCCGGGGAGCTGTTTTTT.

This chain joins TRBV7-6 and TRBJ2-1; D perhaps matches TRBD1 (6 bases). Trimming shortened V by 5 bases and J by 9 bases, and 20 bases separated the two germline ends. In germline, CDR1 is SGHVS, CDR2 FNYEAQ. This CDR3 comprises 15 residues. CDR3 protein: CASSVSLQGAGEQFF. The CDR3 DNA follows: TGTGCCAGCAGCGTTTCGTTACAGGGTGCTGGTGAGCAGTTCTTC.

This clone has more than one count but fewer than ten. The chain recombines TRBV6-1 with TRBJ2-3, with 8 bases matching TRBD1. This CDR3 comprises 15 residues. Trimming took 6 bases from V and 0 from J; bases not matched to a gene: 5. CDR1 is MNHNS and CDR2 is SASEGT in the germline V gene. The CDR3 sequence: CASSADRGSTDTQYF. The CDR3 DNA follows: TGTGCCAGCAGCGCTGACAGGGGCAGCACAGATACGCAGTATTTT.

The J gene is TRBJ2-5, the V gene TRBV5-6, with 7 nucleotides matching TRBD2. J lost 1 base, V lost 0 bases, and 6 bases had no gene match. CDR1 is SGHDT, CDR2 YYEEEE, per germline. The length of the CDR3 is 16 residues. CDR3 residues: CASSLVSPSGQETQYF. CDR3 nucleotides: TGTGCCAGCAGCTTGGTGTCCCCTAGCGGCCAAGAGACCCAGTACTTC.

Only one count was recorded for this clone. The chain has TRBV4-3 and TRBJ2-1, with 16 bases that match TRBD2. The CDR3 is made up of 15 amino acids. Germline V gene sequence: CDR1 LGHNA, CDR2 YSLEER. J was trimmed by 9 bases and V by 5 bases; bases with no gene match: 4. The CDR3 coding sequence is TGCGCCAGCAGCGAGGGACTAGCGGGGGGGCTTGAGCAGTTCTTC. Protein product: CASSEGLAGGLEQFF.

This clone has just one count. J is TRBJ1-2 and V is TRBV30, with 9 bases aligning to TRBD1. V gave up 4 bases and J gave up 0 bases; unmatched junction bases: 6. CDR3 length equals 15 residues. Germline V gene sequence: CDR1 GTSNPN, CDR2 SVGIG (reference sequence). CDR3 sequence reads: CAWIGTGQANYGYTF. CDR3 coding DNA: TGTGCCTGGATAGGGACAGGGCAAGCTAACTATGGCTACACCTTC. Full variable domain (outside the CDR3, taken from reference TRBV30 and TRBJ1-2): SQTIHQWPATLVQPVGSPLSLECTVEGTSNPNLYWYRQAAGRGLQLLFYSVGIGQISSEVPQNLSASRPQDRQFILSSKKLLLSDSGFYLCAWIGTGQANYGYTFGSGTRLTVV.

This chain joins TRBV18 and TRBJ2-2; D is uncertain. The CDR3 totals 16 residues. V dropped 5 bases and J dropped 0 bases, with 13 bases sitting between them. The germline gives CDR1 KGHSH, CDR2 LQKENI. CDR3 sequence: CASSSARLTNTGELFF. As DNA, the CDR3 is TGTGCCAGCTCATCCGCAAGACTTACGAACACCGGGGAGCTGTTTTTT.